Below are 16 T cell receptor beta chains sequenced from a single sample in a study of T cells in Graves' hyperthyroidism and ophthalmopathy. There were TCR beta CDR3 regions amplified from RNA transcripts. HTBI primers were the set used in a first-round RT-PCR of the TCR CDR3. TCRdb itself ran the multiplex PCR reads through MiXCR, one entry per CDR3 protein. The profile shows about 740,000 distinct CDR3 sequences, about 14% of them singletons. Input material: blood. The receptors come from a woman aged 18-29 years with Graves' hyperthyroidism.

This clonotype was seen a handful of times. The V and J genes are TRBV5-8 and TRBJ1-5; 7 bases align to TRBD1. The V segment lost 0 bases and the J segment 7 bases; nucleotides outside the gene matches: 7. The CDR3 length is 15 residues. Germline V gives CDR1 SGHTS, CDR2 YDEGEE. Here the CDR3 DNA reads TGTGCCAGCAGCTTGGAGTTAGGGACAGCCCAGCCCCAGCATTTT. Amino acids: CASSLELGTAQPQHF. Together with reference TRBV5-8 and TRBJ1-5, the CDR3 gives the full variable domain: EAGVTQSPTHLIKTRGQQATLRCSPISGHTSVYWYQQALGLGLQFLLWYDEGEERNRGNFPPRFSGRQFPNYSSELNVNALELEDSALYLCASSLELGTAQPQHFGDGTRLSIL.

The rearrangement uses TRBV5-1 and TRBJ1-1; D may be TRBD1 (5 bases). Germline values: CDR1 SGHRS, CDR2 YFSETQ. V gave up 4 bases and J gave up 1 base, with 17 bases separating them. The CDR3 length is 16 residues. The CDR3 DNA reads TGCGCCAGCAGCCCTGGCGACAGAGTGGGGAACACTGAAGCTTTCTTT. It codes for CASSPGDRVGNTEAFF.

This clonotype was found many times. V is TRBV11-2 and J is TRBJ2-1, with D uncertain. CDR1 and CDR2 (germline): SGHAT, FQNNGV. Trimming cost V 1 base and J 8 bases, with 9 bases left between them. CDR3 length: 13 residues. The CDR3 coding sequence is TGTGCCAGCAGCTTAGCAATCCCCGATGAGCAGTTCTTC. It yields the protein CASSLAIPDEQFF.

This clonotype was seen ten or more times. The V gene is TRBV27, the J gene TRBJ2-7, with TRBD1 as a possible D gene (6 bases). Germline loops: CDR1 MNHEY, CDR2 SMNVEV (reference sequence). Deletions cut 6 bases from V and 0 bases from J, with 15 bases between. This CDR3 has 15 residues. CDR3 sequence reads: CASSTLGTISYEQYF. CDR3 sequence (DNA): TGTGCCAGCAGCACGTTAGGGACAATCTCCTACGAGCAGTACTTC.

This clonotype was seen many times. V gene TRBV7-2 combines with J gene TRBJ2-1; D ambiguous. There are 12 residues in the CDR3. The V gene's germline CDR1 is SGHTA and CDR2 FQGNSA. V was shortened by 1 base and J by 10 bases, with 8 bases between the two germline ends. The CDR3 region is CASSLDVHEQFF. CDR3 in DNA: TGTGCCAGCAGCTTAGACGTCCACGAGCAGTTCTTC.

The rearrangement uses TRBV2 and TRBJ2-1, with D possibly being TRBD1 or TRBD2 (5 bases each). Germline CDR1 and CDR2: SNHLY and FYNNEI. Trimming removed 5 bases from V and 9 bases from J, with 14 bases in between. This CDR3 comprises 13 residues. The CDR3 region is CASSPGPTAEQFF. CDR3 nucleotides: TGTGCCAGCAGTCCGGGACCTACGGCTGAGCAGTTCTTC.

A few counts support this clonotype. V gene TRBV5-1 combines with J gene TRBJ2-2, with D uncertain. V was clipped by 4 bases and J by 0 bases, with 13 bases between them. The CDR3 length is 16 residues. The V gene's germline CDR1 is SGHRS and CDR2 YFSETQ. CDR3 in DNA: TGCGCCAGCAGCCCGGAAATCTTCACGAACACCGGGGAGCTGTTTTTT. The encoded protein is CASSPEIFTNTGELFF.

V and J are TRBV6-1 and TRBJ2-7; D gene ambiguous. The ends were cut back, 7 bases at V and 0 bases at J, with 13 bases in the middle. Germline V gene lookup returns CDR1 MNHNS and CDR2 SASEGT. The CDR3 totals 14 residues. DNA for the CDR3: TGTGCCAGCACCCCCCTTGGCAACTCCTACGAGCAGTACTTC. It specifies CASTPLGNSYEQYF.

In this sample, this clonotype turned up many times. The V call is TRBV20-1, the J call TRBJ2-3; 15 nucleotides match TRBD2. Germline V gives CDR1 DFQATT, CDR2 SNEGSKA (reference sequence). The CDR3 has 17 amino acids. V lost 6 bases to trimming and J lost 3 bases; unmatched junction nucleotides: 10. DNA for the CDR3: TGCAGTGCCACCGCCGGACTAGCGGGAGGGCCAACAGATACGCAGTATTTT. It translates to CSATAGLAGGPTDTQYF.

This clonotype was counted at least ten times. This chain joins TRBV2 and TRBJ1-4; TRBD1 might be the D (6 bases). The V gene's germline CDR1 is SNHLY and CDR2 FYNNEI. With 5 bases removed from V and 7 bases from J, the gap between germline ends came to 11 bases. The CDR3 has 13 amino acids. The CDR3 loop is CASSWDTGEKLFF. In DNA form, the CDR3 reads TGTGCCAGCAGTTGGGACACGGGTGAAAAACTGTTTTTT.

This clonotype was counted only a few times. This sequence joins TRBV5-6 and TRBJ1-5, with unresolved D. This CDR3 contains 15 residues. CDR1 SGHDT and CDR2 YYEEEE come from the germline V gene. Trimming left V 0 bases short and J 3 bases short, with 10 bases between. CDR3 sequence: CASSLGVPHNQPQHF. In nucleotides, the CDR3 is TGTGCCAGCAGCTTGGGTGTCCCGCACAATCAGCCCCAGCATTTT.

This clonotype was counted at least ten times. This chain uses TRBV2 with TRBJ1-1, with a possible D match to TRBD1 (5 bases). V gave up 4 bases and J gave up 6 bases, with 15 bases separating them. The CDR3 has 14 amino acids. Germline V lookup: CDR1 SNHLY, CDR2 FYNNEI. The CDR3 bases are TGTGCCAGCAGTGGGTCAGGGTTTTCAGCTGAAGCTTTCTTT. Protein sequence: CASSGSGFSAEAFF.

This clonotype has just a few counts. The rearrangement uses TRBV7-3 and TRBJ2-2; the D gene is possibly TRBD2 (6 bases). Per the germline V gene, CDR1 is SGHTA and CDR2 is FQGTGA. The V gene lost 5 bases and the J gene lost 9 bases, with 13 bases spanning the gap. This CDR3 contains 13 residues. Here the CDR3 DNA reads TGTGCCAGCAGCCTTTGGGGCGGGAGGGAGCTGTTTTTT. It translates to CASSLWGGRELFF.

With regard to this clonotype: This may be a read error, as it is one base from a much larger clone. The rearrangement uses TRBV6-1 and TRBJ1-6, with D maybe TRBD1 (6 bases). The CDR3 extends over 13 amino acids. CDR1 and CDR2 from the germline V gene are MNHNS and SASEGT. The V and J ends lost 10 bases and 11 bases respectively, with 18 bases between them. The CDR3 nucleotides are TGTGCCACTCAGGACAGTCCAAATCCACCCCTCCACTTT. It is translated as CATQDSPNPPLHF.

A few counts support this clonotype. V usage is TRBV10-3 and J usage is TRBJ2-1; 11 nucleotides agree with TRBD2. Germline V gene lookup returns CDR1 ENHRY and CDR2 SYGVKD. The CDR3 extends over 18 amino acids. Trimming removed 4 bases from V and 0 bases from J; junction bases left unmatched: 8. The CDR3 bases are TGTGCCATCAGTGGCCGGCTAGCGGGGGGTAGCTCCTACAATGAGCAGTTCTTC. This encodes CAISGRLAGGSSYNEQFF.

This rearrangement joins TRBV24-1 to TRBJ2-3; the D gene is possibly TRBD2 (5 bases). CDR1 and CDR2 from the germline V gene are KGHDR and SFDVKD. Between the trimmed V and J ends, which lost 4 bases and 2 bases, there was a span of 12 bases. The length of the CDR3 is 15 residues. The CDR3: CATSEPSRNTDTQYF. CDR3 DNA: TGTGCCACCAGTGAACCTAGCAGAAACACAGATACGCAGTATTTT.